Listed below are T cell receptor beta chains from one sample, sequenced in a study of response to subunit inactivated influenza vaccine. TCRdb re-called the RT-PCR reads through MiXCR, storing one row per CDR3 protein. The sample consists of just under 550,000 distinct CDR3 sequences, less than 25% of them appearing once. Another study also made use of these data, one on T cells expressing NK-cell markers.

The sequenced sample was CD4+ T cells sorted from PBMCs, obtained 12 days after vaccination. These receptor sequences come from a man aged 45 to 65 who received an inactivated influenza vaccine. Each CDR3 is given with its conserved first and last residue. The order of the fields is clone size, J gene, V gene, D gene, CDR3 DNA, CDR3 protein. A D gene is named only where the DNA matches it firmly. A clone size is listed for some rows: how often the clone was seen (once, few, many), or a class if it is expanded.

size: .
J: TRBJ1-2
V: TRBV5-8
D: TRBD1
DNA: TGTGCCAGCAGCCCGAACAGGGGTTATGGCTACACCTTC
CDR3: CASSPNRGYGYTF

size: .
J: TRBJ2-1
V: TRBV3-1
D: TRBD2
DNA: TGTGCCAGCAGCCAAGATGAACTAGCGGGAGCCAACTACAATGAGCAGTTCTTC
CDR3: CASSQDELAGANYNEQFF

size: few
J: TRBJ2-5
V: TRBV7-9
D: .
DNA: TGTGCCAGCAGCTTAACTCTTCGGGGGGCGGAGACCCAGTACTTC
CDR3: CASSLTLRGAETQYF

size: few
J: TRBJ2-5
V: TRBV20-1
D: .
DNA: TGCAGTGCTATGGGCGAACCAACCGATACCGAGACCCAGTACTTC
CDR3: CSAMGEPTDTETQYF

size: .
J: TRBJ1-5
V: TRBV5-1
D: TRBD1
DNA: TGCGCCAGCAGCTTGCCGGGACAGGCCGCTTCGTATAGCAATCAGCCCCAGCATTTT
CDR3: CASSLPGQAASYSNQPQHF

size: .
J: TRBJ1-5
V: TRBV4-3
D: .
DNA: TGCGCCAGCAGCCAAGATTCCGGGTACGGCAATCAGCCCCAGCATTTT
CDR3: CASSQDSGYGNQPQHF

size: .
J: TRBJ2-2
V: TRBV6-2/TRBV6-3
D: .
DNA: TGTGCCAGCAGTTACTTGAGGGGACACACCGGGGAGCTGTTTTTT
CDR3: CASSYLRGHTGELFF

size: .
J: TRBJ2-7
V: TRBV20-1
D: .
DNA: TGCAGTGCTTCTTTGGAGTGGCCTCGAGGCTACGAGCAGTACTTC
CDR3: CSASLEWPRGYEQYF

size: few
J: TRBJ1-1
V: TRBV28
D: .
DNA: TGTGCCAGCAGTTCCGACAGGCAAGAAGCTTTCTTT
CDR3: CASSSDRQEAFF

size: .
J: TRBJ2-3
V: TRBV5-1
D: TRBD1
DNA: TGCGCCAGCAGCCCTGGGACAGGGGTAATGACAGATACGCAGTATTTT
CDR3: CASSPGTGVMTDTQYF

size: few
J: TRBJ1-6
V: TRBV14
D: .
DNA: TGTGCCAGCAGCCAACGGTCCCCAGAGCATTCACCCCTCCACTTT
CDR3: CASSQRSPEHSPLHF

size: .
J: TRBJ1-6
V: TRBV3-1
D: .
DNA: TGTGCCAGCAGCCCCCCGCCGGGTACCGGTTCACCCCTCCACTTT
CDR3: CASSPPPGTGSPLHF

size: few
J: TRBJ1-2
V: TRBV12-3/TRBV12-4
D: .
DNA: TGTGCCAGCAGTTTCAGTGTGACCCCCTTTAGGGGCTACACCTTC
CDR3: CASSFSVTPFRGYTF

size: .
J: TRBJ2-1
V: TRBV15
D: .
DNA: TGTGCCACCAGCGGACGAACGGGGGTGCAGTTCTTC
CDR3: CATSGRTGVQFF

size: few
J: TRBJ1-1
V: TRBV4-1
D: .
DNA: TGCGCCAGCAGCCAAGTGGTCAGCCTGAACACTGAAGCTTTCTTT
CDR3: CASSQVVSLNTEAFF

size: .
J: TRBJ2-5
V: TRBV20-1
D: .
DNA: TGCAGTGCTAAGCGGACAGCTCAAGAGACCCAGTACTTC
CDR3: CSAKRTAQETQYF

size: few
J: TRBJ2-1
V: TRBV7-8
D: TRBD2
DNA: TGTGCCAGCAGCTTCCGCTCCCCTAGCGGGAAAGTTAATGAGCAGTTCTTC
CDR3: CASSFRSPSGKVNEQFF

size: few
J: TRBJ2-3
V: TRBV10-3
D: TRBD2
DNA: TGTGCCACAAGGACTAGCGGACTTAGCACAGATACGCAGTATTTT
CDR3: CATRTSGLSTDTQYF

size: few
J: TRBJ2-7
V: TRBV20-1
D: .
DNA: TGCAGTGCTAGCCCGGGACTTACCTACGAGCAGTACTTC
CDR3: CSASPGLTYEQYF

size: .
J: TRBJ1-1
V: TRBV20-1
D: TRBD1
DNA: TGCAGTGCTGGGCAGGGGGTTCTCCTCGCTGAAGCTTTCTTT
CDR3: CSAGQGVLLAEAFF

size: few
J: TRBJ2-3
V: TRBV5-1
D: .
DNA: TGCGCCAGCAGCGCGATCAGCACAGATACGCAGTATTTT
CDR3: CASSAISTDTQYF

size: .
J: TRBJ2-2
V: TRBV7-2
D: TRBD1
DNA: TGTGCCAGCAGCGGAGGATCACAGGGGGCGGCCGGGGAGCTGTTTTTT
CDR3: CASSGGSQGAAGELFF

size: many
J: TRBJ2-1
V: TRBV6-1
D: .
DNA: TGTGCCAGCAGTGAAGCAATCAGGGGCAATGAGCAGTTCTTC
CDR3: CASSEAIRGNEQFF

size: few
J: TRBJ2-7
V: TRBV15
D: TRBD1
DNA: TGTGCCACCAGCAGTTTGACAGGGCGGCAGTACTTC
CDR3: CATSSLTGRQYF

size: few
J: TRBJ2-5
V: TRBV7-8
D: .
DNA: TGTGCCAGCAGCTTAAGTCGACCCACTGGGAAAGAGACCCAGTACTTC
CDR3: CASSLSRPTGKETQYF

size: few
J: TRBJ2-7
V: TRBV7-2
D: .
DNA: TGTGCCAGCAGCCAACCTAATCTCTACGAGCAGTACTTC
CDR3: CASSQPNLYEQYF

size: few
J: TRBJ2-3
V: TRBV5-6
D: .
DNA: TGTGCCAGCAGCTTGATGAACTTTTTGGAATATTTT
CDR3: CASSLMNFLEYF

size: .
J: TRBJ1-5
V: TRBV20-1
D: TRBD1
DNA: TGCAGTGCTAGAAAGACAGGGCAGAGCAATCAGCCCCAGCATTTT
CDR3: CSARKTGQSNQPQHF

size: .
J: TRBJ2-2
V: TRBV28
D: TRBD2
DNA: TGTGCCAGCAGTTTCCACCTTCTAGCGGGAGGTGCCGGGGAGCTGTTTTTT
CDR3: CASSFHLLAGGAGELFF

size: .
J: TRBJ1-5
V: TRBV12-3/TRBV12-4
D: .
DNA: TGTGCCAGCAGTAGGAGAAGAGATAGCAATCAGCCCCAGCATTTT
CDR3: CASSRRRDSNQPQHF

size: .
J: TRBJ1-1
V: TRBV20-1
D: .
DNA: TGCAGTGCTTATACAGTTGAAGCTTTCTTT
CDR3: CSAYTVEAFF

size: many
J: TRBJ2-7
V: TRBV12-3/TRBV12-4
D: TRBD1
DNA: TGTGCCAGCAGTTCACCGGGACAGGGGTACGAGCAGTACTTC
CDR3: CASSSPGQGYEQYF

size: .
J: TRBJ2-3
V: TRBV11-2
D: .
DNA: TGTGCCAGCAGCTGGGGACCAATTATCACAGATACGCAGTATTTT
CDR3: CASSWGPIITDTQYF

size: .
J: TRBJ1-4
V: TRBV6-5
D: .
DNA: TGTGCCAGCAGTTCAGGACCGGTTGCAACTAATGAAAAACTGTTTTTT
CDR3: CASSSGPVATNEKLFF

size: .
J: TRBJ1-4
V: TRBV7-9
D: .
DNA: TGTGCCAGCAGCTTACAGGGGAGCACTAATGAAAAACTGTTTTTT
CDR3: CASSLQGSTNEKLFF

size: few
J: TRBJ2-2
V: TRBV5-1
D: TRBD2
DNA: TGCGCCAGCAGCTTGGCGGGCCTAGCGGGGGCAAAGAACACCGGGGAGCTGTTTTTT
CDR3: CASSLAGLAGAKNTGELFF

size: few
J: TRBJ2-2
V: TRBV6-2/TRBV6-3
D: .
DNA: TGTGCCAGCAGTCTCAACAGGGTCACCGGGGAGCTGTTTTTT
CDR3: CASSLNRVTGELFF

size: .
J: TRBJ1-5
V: TRBV6-1
D: .
DNA: TGTGCCAGCACCCTGAAGCCCAGGGATCAGCCCCAGCATTTT
CDR3: CASTLKPRDQPQHF

size: .
J: TRBJ2-7
V: TRBV9
D: TRBD1
DNA: TGTGCCAGCAGCGTAGATTCGGGGACAGGGTGGTACGAGCAGTACTTC
CDR3: CASSVDSGTGWYEQYF

size: .
J: TRBJ2-1
V: TRBV20-1
D: .
DNA: TGCAGTGCGAAGTACAGGGCCCGAAGCTCCTACAATGAGCAGTTCTTC
CDR3: CSAKYRARSSYNEQFF

size: few
J: TRBJ1-6
V: TRBV14
D: TRBD1
DNA: TGTGCCAGCAGCCCGACAGGGGTCAATTCACCCCTCCACTTT
CDR3: CASSPTGVNSPLHF

size: few
J: TRBJ2-1
V: TRBV27
D: .
DNA: TGTGCCAGCAGTTTAAGGGGGACTCGTGAGCAGTTCTTC
CDR3: CASSLRGTREQFF

size: few
J: TRBJ2-3
V: TRBV7-2
D: .
DNA: TGTGCCAGCAGCTTTCACTTGGGGGCAGATACGCAGTATTTT
CDR3: CASSFHLGADTQYF

size: .
J: TRBJ2-6
V: TRBV4-3
D: .
DNA: TGCGCCAGCAGCCAAGAGGGCGGACCCACGTGGGGGGCCAACGTCCTGACTTTC
CDR3: CASSQEGGPTWGANVLTF

size: few
J: TRBJ2-3
V: TRBV7-9
D: .
DNA: TGTGCCAGCAGCCCCTTTCCGGCAGATACGCAGTATTTT
CDR3: CASSPFPADTQYF

size: few
J: TRBJ1-6
V: TRBV7-9
D: .
DNA: TGTGCCAGCAGCTTGGTCCTTCCTATGTCACCCCTCCACTTT
CDR3: CASSLVLPMSPLHF

size: few
J: TRBJ2-1
V: TRBV6-2/TRBV6-3
D: .
DNA: TGTGCCAGCAGTTTCTACTCCGGTGAGCAGTTCTTC
CDR3: CASSFYSGEQFF

size: few
J: TRBJ1-2
V: TRBV30
D: .
DNA: TGTGCCTGGAGTGTACGGGGAAGCTATGGCTACACCTTC
CDR3: CAWSVRGSYGYTF

size: .
J: TRBJ2-3
V: TRBV5-1
D: .
DNA: TGCGCCAGCAGCTTGACTAGCTGGGGCCCAGATACGCAGTATTTT
CDR3: CASSLTSWGPDTQYF

size: few
J: TRBJ2-1
V: TRBV7-9
D: .
DNA: TGTGCCAGCAGCTCCCGGGCCATCGGACCAGCGTTCTTGGAGCAGTTCTTC
CDR3: CASSSRAIGPAFLEQFF

size: .
J: TRBJ1-5
V: TRBV7-2
D: .
DNA: TGTGCCAGCAGCTTCCAGACGAATCAGCCCCAGCATTTT
CDR3: CASSFQTNQPQHF